This T cell receptor (beta chain) came from a study of T cell responses to AZD1222 COVID-19 vaccine. With V trimmed by 2 bases and J by 5 bases, 4 bases remained unmatched. Germline V CDR1 and CDR2: MDHEN, SYDVKM. The CDR3 sequence is 14 residues long. Profiling relied on immunoSEQ multiplex PCR, and the TCRdb table lists in-frame clones only, not all of them. The table lists fewer than 140,000 clones, roughly 88% of them singletons, with 5% to 6% in the top ten. This clonotype originated in an adult in good health. The sequences come from peripheral blood, collected on day 0 of AZD1222 vaccination. V and J are TRBV28 and TRBJ2-3; 7 bases are shared with TRBD1. The CDR3 here is CASSLPQGEDTQYF. The CDR3 DNA follows: TGTGCCAGCAGTTTACCCCAGGGGGAAGATACGCAGTATTTT.